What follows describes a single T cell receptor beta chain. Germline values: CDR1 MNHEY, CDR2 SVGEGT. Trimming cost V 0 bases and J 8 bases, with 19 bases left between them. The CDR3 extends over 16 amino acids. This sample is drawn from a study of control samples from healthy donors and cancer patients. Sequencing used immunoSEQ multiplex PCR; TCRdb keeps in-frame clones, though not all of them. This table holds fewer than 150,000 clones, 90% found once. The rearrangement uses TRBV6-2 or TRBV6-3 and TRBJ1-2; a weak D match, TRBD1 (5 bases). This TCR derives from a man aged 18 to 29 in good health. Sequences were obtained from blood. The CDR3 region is CASSYSALGGVHGYTF. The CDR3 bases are TGTGCCAGCAGTTACTCCGCCCTCGGAGGGGTGCACGGCTACACCTTC.